Presented here are 21 T cell receptor beta chains from one specimen sequenced in a study of shared clonotypes between healthy human individuals (dated by TCRdb to 2020 to 2022). Libraries were made using the immunoSEQ multiplex PCR assay. TCRdb re-hosts the immuneACCESS table, in-frame sequences only. Its copies lack some clones; in the studies checked, an unresolved V gene accounts for under half of them, and the cause for the rest is not known. In all, the sample holds approximately 530,000 clones, and almost 97% of those were seen once. The ten largest clones capture roughly 0.06% of the sample. Sequenced: naive CD4+ T cells sorted from blood. The intended sense of this specimen's cell subset or site label: CD45RA+ positively selected. Every receptor here comes from a woman aged 25 to 39 in good health.

The chain combines TRBV18 with TRBJ2-7; the match to TRBD2 covers 8 bases. V was pared by 0 bases and J by 6 bases, with 4 bases of the junction left unmatched. Per germline, CDR1 KGHSH and CDR2 LQKENI. The CDR3 consists of 14 residues. CDR3 sequence (DNA): TGTGCCAGCTCACCACCGGGACTAGGTGGCGAGCAGTACTTC. Translated: CASSPPGLGGEQYF.

The chain employs TRBV6-6 and TRBJ1-2; 11 bases map to TRBD1. The CDR3 consists of 15 residues. The junction had 6 bases not matched to a gene; V was cut back by 3 bases and J by 6 bases. Germline loops: CDR1 MNHNY, CDR2 SVGAGI (reference sequence). The CDR3 loop is CASSYWDRGNDGYTF. The DNA for the CDR3 is TGTGCCAGCAGTTATTGGGACAGGGGGAATGATGGCTACACCTTC.

The chain uses TRBV23-1 and TRBJ1-5; the D gene is possibly TRBD1 (6 bases). Being an ORF, TRBV23-1 has a function that is uncertain. The CDR3 has 16 residues. V was clipped by 2 bases and J by 2 bases, with 13 bases between them. The CDR3 here is CASSQKGDYGNQPQHF. The CDR3 DNA follows: TGCGCCAGCAGTCAAAAGGGGGATTACGGCAATCAGCCCCAGCATTTT.

The genes are TRBV30 and TRBJ2-2, with D perhaps TRBD2 (6 bases). V dropped 3 bases and J dropped 5 bases, with 13 bases sitting between them. The CDR3 totals 14 residues. Germline values: CDR1 GTSNPN, CDR2 SVGIG (reference sequence). CDR3 loop: CAWSEGGGTGELFF. DNA of the CDR3: TGTGCCTGGAGCGAAGGAGGAGGGACCGGGGAGCTGTTTTTT.

This chain joins TRBV4-1 and TRBJ2-2; D gene unclear. Trimming left V 2 bases short and J 6 bases short, with 10 bases between. This CDR3 has 14 amino acids. Germline CDR1 MGHRA, CDR2 YSYEKL. CDR3 DNA: TGCGCCAGCAGCCAACTCACGAAGCCCGGGGAGCTGTTTTTT. Its translation: CASSQLTKPGELFF.

V and J are TRBV6-5 and TRBJ1-4; no clear D gene. Germline CDR1 MNHEY, CDR2 SVGAGI. V was shortened by 1 base and J by 8 bases, with 14 bases between the two germline ends. The CDR3 has 15 amino acids. CDR3 sequence reads: CASSYLPSFREKLFF. DNA of the CDR3: TGTGCCAGCAGTTACTTACCCTCATTTCGCGAAAAACTGTTTTTT.

The chain employs TRBV2 and TRBJ1-6; D is ambiguous. CDR1 is SNHLY and CDR2 is FYNNEI in the germline V gene. The CDR3 is 14 residues long. Trimming shortened V by 7 bases and J by 5 bases, and 12 bases separated the two germline ends. This CDR3 is CASMGSFHNSPLHF. The CDR3 coding sequence is TGTGCCAGCATGGGTAGCTTCCATAATTCACCCCTCCACTTT.

The rearrangement uses TRBV10-3 and TRBJ1-2; D unclear. This CDR3 is built from 14 residues. Germline V lookup: CDR1 ENHRY, CDR2 SYGVKD. The ends were cut back, 2 bases at V and 2 bases at J, with 9 bases in the middle. The CDR3 bases are TGTGCCATCAGTGAGAATCTCAAAAACTATGGCTACACCTTC. Translated, it gives CAISENLKNYGYTF.

The chain links TRBV9 to TRBJ2-7; 7 nucleotides line up with TRBD2. The CDR3 loop spans 15 amino acids. Germline CDR1 SGDLS, CDR2 YYNGEE. Trimming removed 0 bases from V and 0 bases from J; junction bases left unmatched: 3. The DNA for the CDR3 is TGTGCCAGCAGCGTAGACGGGGGGAGCTCCTACGAGCAGTACTTC. Translation: CASSVDGGSSYEQYF.

The chain has TRBV19 and TRBJ1-1; D remains unclear. This CDR3 contains 11 residues. Trimming stripped 5 bases from V and 5 bases from J, with 6 bases between. Germline V gene sequence: CDR1 LNHDA, CDR2 SQIVND (reference sequence). CDR3 residues: CASSVMTEAFF. CDR3 sequence (DNA): TGTGCCAGTAGTGTGATGACTGAAGCTTTCTTT. The full variable domain, with the rest looked up from reference TRBV19 and TRBJ1-1, is DGGITQSPKYLFRKEGQNVTLSCEQNLNHDAMYWYRQDPGQGLRLIYYSQIVNDFQKGDIAEGYSVSREKKESFPLTVTSAQKNPTAFYLCASSVMTEAFFGQGTRLTVV.

This chain joins TRBV27 and TRBJ2-7; D ambiguous. The CDR3 covers 14 residues. With 6 bases removed from V and 5 bases from J, the gap between germline ends came to 17 bases. Germline loops: CDR1 MNHEY, CDR2 SMNVEV (reference sequence). The CDR3 protein is CASRRHLGMDEQYF. In nucleotides, the CDR3 is TGTGCCAGCAGGCGACATTTAGGGATGGACGAGCAGTACTTC.

This chain links TRBV28 with TRBJ1-5; 7 bases align to TRBD1. V lost 6 bases to trimming and J lost 5 bases; unmatched junction nucleotides: 4. CDR1 and CDR2 from the germline V gene are MDHEN and SYDVKM. CDR3 size: 13 residues. The CDR3 protein is CASSTGAHQPQHF. For the CDR3, the DNA is TGTGCCAGCAGCACAGGGGCCCATCAGCCCCAGCATTTT.

The chain uses TRBV18 and TRBJ2-7; 11 positions match TRBD2. CDR1 and CDR2 (germline): KGHSH, LQKENI. The CDR3 runs 17 residues. V was pared by 2 bases and J by 3 bases, with 9 bases of the junction left unmatched. The CDR3 spells CASSPDGLAGGDYEQYF. CDR3 coding DNA: TGTGCCAGCTCACCAGACGGTCTAGCGGGAGGAGACTACGAGCAGTACTTC.

This chain's CDR3 is CASSYVPSPGEQYF. CDR3 in DNA: TGTGCCAGCAGTTACGTCCCAAGTCCGGGGGAGCAGTACTTC. This rearrangement joins TRBV6-5 to TRBJ2-7, with D possibly matching TRBD2 (5 bases). V was trimmed by 2 bases and J by 7 bases, leaving 15 bases between them. Germline CDR1 is MNHEY and CDR2 is SVGAGI. This CDR3 spans 14 amino acids.

The gene calls are TRBV14 and TRBJ2-1; 8 bases align to TRBD2. CDR3 length: 13 amino acids. In germline, CDR1 is SGHDN, CDR2 FVKESK. With V trimmed by 4 bases and J by 10 bases, 6 bases remained unmatched. The CDR3 protein is CASSRLAGKEQFF. CDR3 nucleotide sequence: TGTGCCAGCAGCCGGCTAGCGGGTAAGGAGCAGTTCTTC.

The V gene is TRBV6-6, the J gene TRBJ2-7, with D unresolved. The CDR3 runs 14 residues. V shed 0 bases and J shed 1 base, with 7 bases lying between them. Germline-derived CDR1 and CDR2 are MNHNY and SVGAGI (reference sequence). CDR3 nucleotide sequence: TGTGCCAGCAGTTACTCAGAAAGATCCTACGAGCAGTACTTC. This encodes CASSYSERSYEQYF.

V gene TRBV18 combines with J gene TRBJ2-7; 7 positions agree with TRBD2. CDR3 length: 12 residues. V was pared by 3 bases and J by 10 bases, with 6 bases of the junction left unmatched. CDR1 is KGHSH, CDR2 LQKENI, per germline. The CDR3 loop reads CASSPGLEGQYF. The CDR3 region has the DNA TGTGCCAGCTCACCCGGACTAGAGGGACAGTACTTC.

For the CDR3, the DNA is TGTGCCAGCTTGGCGGCCAGGGTTGATGGCTACACCTTC. Encoded protein: CASLAARVDGYTF. The rearrangement links TRBV5-6 to TRBJ1-2; possibly TRBD1 for D (5 bases). The CDR3 has 13 residues. V lost 7 bases to trimming and J lost 6 bases, with 16 bases between them. Germline loops: CDR1 SGHDT, CDR2 YYEEEE.

The V and J genes are TRBV6-5 and TRBJ1-2, with D uncertain. This CDR3 has 14 amino acids. Germline V gene lookup returns CDR1 MNHEY and CDR2 SVGAGI. V dropped 6 bases and J dropped 1 base, with 12 bases sitting between them. The CDR3 bases are TGTGCCAGCAGCCGCGAGGGAGTTAACTATGGCTACACCTTC. Its translation: CASSREGVNYGYTF.

This clone came up once. This chain connects TRBV18 to TRBJ2-5, with 10 nucleotides matching TRBD2. There are 15 residues in the CDR3. Germline assignment: CDR1 KGHSH and CDR2 LQKENI. V shed 4 bases and J 4 bases; nucleotides not matched to a gene: 6. CDR3: CASSRASGSGETQYF. The DNA for the CDR3 is TGTGCCAGCTCACGGGCTAGCGGGAGTGGAGAGACCCAGTACTTC.

The rearrangement links TRBV10-3 to TRBJ2-3; 7 bases are shared with TRBD1. CDR3 length: 15 residues. V gave up 10 bases and J gave up 2 bases; unmatched junction bases: 12. CDR1 is ENHRY, CDR2 SYGVKD, per germline. CDR3 loop: CATSAGTDNTDTQYF. The CDR3 nucleotides are TGTGCCACCAGCGCCGGGACAGACAACACAGATACGCAGTATTTT.